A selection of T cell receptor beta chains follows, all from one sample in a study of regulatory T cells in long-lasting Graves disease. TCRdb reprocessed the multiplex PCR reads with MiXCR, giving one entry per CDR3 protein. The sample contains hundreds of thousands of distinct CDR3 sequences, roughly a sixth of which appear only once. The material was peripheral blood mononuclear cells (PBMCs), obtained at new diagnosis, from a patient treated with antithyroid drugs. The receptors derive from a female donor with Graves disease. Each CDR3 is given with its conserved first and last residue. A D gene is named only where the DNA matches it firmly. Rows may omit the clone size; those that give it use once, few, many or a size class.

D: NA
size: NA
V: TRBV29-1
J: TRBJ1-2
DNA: TGCAGCGTTCGTCGCGTGGACGGGGACTATGGCTACACCTTC
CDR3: CSVRRVDGDYGYTF

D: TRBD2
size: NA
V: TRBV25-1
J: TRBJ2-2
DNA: TGTGCCAGCAGTGGAGCGGATGGCGGGAGGGCCGTCGGGGAGCTGTTTTTT
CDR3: CASSGADGGRAVGELFF

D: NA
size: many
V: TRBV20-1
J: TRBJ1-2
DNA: TGCAGTGCTAGTCGGGGGGGGGATGGCTACACCTTC
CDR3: CSASRGGDGYTF

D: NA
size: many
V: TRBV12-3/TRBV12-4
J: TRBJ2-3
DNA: TGTGCCAGCAGTTGGAACGGCGGGGATACGCAGTATTTT
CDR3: CASSWNGGDTQYF

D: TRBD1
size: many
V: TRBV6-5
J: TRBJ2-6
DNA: TGTGCCAGCAGTTCCCCAGGGGGCAACTCAAGGGGGGCCAACGTCCTGACTTTC
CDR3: CASSSPGGNSRGANVLTF

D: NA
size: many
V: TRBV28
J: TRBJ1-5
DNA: TGTGCCAGCAGTTTATCAGGGAGCAATCAGCCCCAGCATTTT
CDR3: CASSLSGSNQPQHF

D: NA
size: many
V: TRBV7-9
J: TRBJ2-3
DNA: TGTGCCAGCAGCTATAGCGGACTCACAGATACGCAGTATTTT
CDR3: CASSYSGLTDTQYF

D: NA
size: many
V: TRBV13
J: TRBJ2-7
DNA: TGTGCCAGCAGCTTACAACAGGGGAGGGGGGCCTACGAGCAGTACTTC
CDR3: CASSLQQGRGAYEQYF

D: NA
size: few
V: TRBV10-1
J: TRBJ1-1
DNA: TGCGCCAGCAGTGAGTACCGGGATGAAGCTTTCTTT
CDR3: CASSEYRDEAFF

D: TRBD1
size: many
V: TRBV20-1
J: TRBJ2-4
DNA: TGCAGTGCTGACCGGACAGGGAAAAACATTCAGTACTTC
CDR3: CSADRTGKNIQYF

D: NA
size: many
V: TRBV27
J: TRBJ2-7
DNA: TGCGCCAGCAGCTGGAACTACGAGCAGTACTTC
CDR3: CASSWNYEQYF

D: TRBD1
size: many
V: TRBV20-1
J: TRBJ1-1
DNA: TGCAGTGCCGGCGGGACAGACAACACTGAAGCTTTCTTT
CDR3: CSAGGTDNTEAFF

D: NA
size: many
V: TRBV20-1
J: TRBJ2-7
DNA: TGCAGTGCTAGACACCGGGGTTCGTTCTCCGAGCAGTACTTC
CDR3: CSARHRGSFSEQYF

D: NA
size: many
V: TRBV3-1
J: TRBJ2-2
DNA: TGTGCCAGCAGCATGAACACCGGGGAGCTGTTTTTT
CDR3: CASSMNTGELFF

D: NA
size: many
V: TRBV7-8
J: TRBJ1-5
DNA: TGTGCCAGCAGGGAGGATAGCAATCAGCCCCAGCATTTT
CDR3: CASREDSNQPQHF

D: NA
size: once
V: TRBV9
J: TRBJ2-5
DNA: TGTGCCAGCAGCTACCAGGGGGGAAAGACCCAGTACTTC
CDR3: CASSYQGGKTQYF

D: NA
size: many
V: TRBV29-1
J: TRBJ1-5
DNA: TGCAGCGAGGTTGGTCTCAACGGGAGCAATCAGCCCCAGCATTTT
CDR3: CSEVGLNGSNQPQHF

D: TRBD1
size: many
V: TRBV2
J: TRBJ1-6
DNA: TGTGCCAGCAGGGGACAGTCGAGCTCCTATAATTCACCCCTCCACTTT
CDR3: CASRGQSSSYNSPLHF

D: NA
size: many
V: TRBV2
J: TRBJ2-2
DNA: TGTGCCAGCAGGGCGGTGGCTCCTCCTTTCATCAACACCGGGGAGCTGTTTTTT
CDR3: CASRAVAPPFINTGELFF

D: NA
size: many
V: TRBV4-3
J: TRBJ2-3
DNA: TGCGCCAGCAGCCAAGATCCTGGGGTGAGATACACAGATACGCAGTATTTT
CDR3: CASSQDPGVRYTDTQYF

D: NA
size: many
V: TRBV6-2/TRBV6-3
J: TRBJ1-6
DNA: TGTGCCAGCACCAGGGATGCATCACCCCTCCACTTT
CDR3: CASTRDASPLHF

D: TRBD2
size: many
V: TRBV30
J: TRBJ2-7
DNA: TGTGCCTGGAGGACTAGCGGGAGTTTTAACGAGCAGTACTTC
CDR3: CAWRTSGSFNEQYF

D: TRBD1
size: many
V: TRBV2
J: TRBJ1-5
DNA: TGTGCCAGCAGACCGGGACAGGGGGGCAATCAGCCCCAGCATTTT
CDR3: CASRPGQGGNQPQHF

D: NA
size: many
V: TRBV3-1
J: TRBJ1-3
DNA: TGTGCCAGCAGCCAAGAGAGGAGGGGACGTGGAAACACCATATATTTT
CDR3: CASSQERRGRGNTIYF